A selection of T cell receptor beta chains follows, all from one sample in a study of blood T cell dynamics during melanoma immunotherapy. Sequencing used immunoSEQ multiplex PCR; TCRdb keeps in-frame clones, though not all of them. Of some 15,000 clones in the sample, roughly 90% were seen once. Here the sequenced sample was blood, taken from a patient treated with checkpoint blockade. These receptors originate from a human donor with melanoma. The CDR3 runs from the conserved cysteine through the conserved F or W. D genes are given only for firm matches. The size of a clone is reported for some rows only, either as once, few or many, or as a class for expanded clones.

.	TRBJ1-2	TRBV5-8	.	CASTPKGVGYTF	TGTGCCAGCACCCCAAAAGGGGTCGGCTACACCTTC
TRBD2	TRBJ2-1	TRBV7-3	.	CASSTTSGAYREQFF	TGTGCCAGCAGCACAACTAGCGGGGCCTACCGTGAGCAGTTCTTC
TRBD2	TRBJ2-3	TRBV13	.	CASSLGASGTGRDTQYF	TGTGCCAGCAGCTTAGGGGCTAGCGGGACGGGCAGAGATACGCAGTATTTT
.	TRBJ1-1	TRBV6-4	.	CASSDGVGAFF	TGTGCCAGCAGTGACGGGGTAGGGGCTTTCTTT
.	TRBJ2-2	TRBV11-1	.	CASSRGIGGELFF	TGTGCCAGCAGCAGGGGTATCGGCGGGGAGCTGTTTTTT
.	TRBJ2-4	TRBV15	.	CATSRGVQNIQYF	TGTGCCACCAGCAGAGGGGTCCAAAACATTCAGTACTTC
.	TRBJ2-7	TRBV27	.	CASSLKSPWGSPYEQYF	TGTGCCAGCAGTTTAAAATCCCCGTGGGGCAGTCCCTACGAGCAGTACTTC
.	TRBJ2-5	TRBV5-1	.	CASSLSQQETQYF	TGCGCCAGCAGCTTGAGTCAGCAAGAGACCCAGTACTTC
.	TRBJ2-1	TRBV7-9	.	CASSSTRLSPTTYNEQFF	TGTGCCAGCAGCTCCACGAGACTCTCCCCTACAACCTACAATGAGCAGTTCTTC
.	TRBJ2-3	TRBV20-1	.	CSARAFDTQYF	TGCAGTGCTAGAGCCTTTGATACGCAGTATTTT
TRBD1	TRBJ2-5	TRBV6-1	.	CASSETGGSETQYF	TGTGCCAGCAGTGAAACAGGGGGCTCGGAGACCCAGTACTTC
.	TRBJ2-2	TRBV10-3	.	CAIGGGANTGELFF	TGTGCCATCGGCGGAGGGGCGAACACCGGGGAGCTGTTTTTT
.	TRBJ2-7	TRBV7-2	.	CAIGRANYEQYF	TGTGCCATCGGCCGGGCGAACTACGAGCAGTACTTC
TRBD2	TRBJ2-3	TRBV9	.	CASSAQSLGLAGAQYF	TGTGCCAGCAGCGCCCAGTCCCTGGGACTAGCGGGGGCGCAGTATTTT
.	TRBJ1-1	TRBV28	.	CASSLLHRANTEAFF	TGTGCCAGCAGTTTATTGCACAGGGCAAACACTGAAGCTTTCTTT
.	TRBJ1-1	TRBV5-1	.	CASRLVGLNTEAFF	TGCGCCAGCAGACTTGTAGGGTTGAACACTGAAGCTTTCTTT
TRBD1	TRBJ1-2	TRBV27	.	CASRLQGAYGYTF	TGTGCCAGCAGACTACAGGGGGCATATGGCTACACCTTC
.	TRBJ1-1	TRBV19	.	CASSPRGVTEAFF	TGTGCCAGTAGCCCAAGGGGGGTCACTGAAGCTTTCTTT
TRBD1	TRBJ2-3	TRBV25-1	once	CASSELGQGNLNTQYF	TGTGCCAGCAGTGAATTGGGACAGGGGAACCTAAATACGCAGTATTTT
TRBD1	TRBJ1-6	TRBV7-3	.	CASSPRGQGNSPLHF	TGTGCCAGCAGCCCGCGAGGACAGGGAAATTCACCCCTCCACTTT
.	TRBJ2-7	TRBV11-2	.	CASSLSPQGTYEQYF	TGTGCCAGCAGCTTATCACCTCAGGGAACCTACGAGCAGTACTTC
.	TRBJ1-4	TRBV2	.	CASTGTRNEKLFF	TGTGCCAGCACCGGGACGCGTAATGAAAAACTGTTTTTT
.	TRBJ2-3	TRBV7-3	.	CASSLDYGGTDTQYF	TGTGCCAGCAGTCTTGACTATGGGGGCACAGATACGCAGTATTTT
.	TRBJ2-7	TRBV7-6	.	CASSLDPGGRTSYEQYF	TGTGCCAGCAGCTTGGACCCCGGAGGGAGGACCTCCTACGAGCAGTACTTC
TRBD1	TRBJ1-4	TRBV7-2	once	CASSPRSGGNEKLFF	TGTGCCAGCAGCCCCCGGTCAGGGGGTAATGAAAAACTGTTTTTT
.	TRBJ2-7	TRBV7-2	.	CASSLGPSYEQYF	TGTGCCAGCAGCTTAGGACCCAGCTACGAGCAGTACTTC
.	TRBJ2-6	TRBV4-1	.	CASSRSGLYGANVLTF	TGCGCCAGCAGCCGGTCGGGACTTTATGGGGCCAACGTCCTGACTTTC
.	TRBJ1-3	TRBV30	.	CAWTLGPGNTIYF	TGTGCCTGGACTCTGGGACCTGGAAACACCATATATTTT
.	TRBJ1-2	TRBV2	few	CASSKDRGGYTF	TGTGCCAGCAGTAAAGACAGAGGAGGCTACACCTTC
.	TRBJ2-7	TRBV5-4	.	CASSLNYLEQYF	TGTGCCAGCAGCTTGAACTATCTTGAGCAGTACTTC
.	TRBJ2-2	TRBV11-2	.	CASSPAGTGELFF	TGTGCCAGCAGCCCCGCGGGCACCGGGGAGCTGTTTTTT
.	TRBJ1-1	TRBV4-2	.	CASSDRGEQGTEAFF	TGTGCCAGCAGTGACAGAGGAGAGCAGGGCACTGAAGCTTTCTTT
TRBD2	TRBJ2-3	TRBV2	.	CASSEVGLAGGADTQYF	TGTGCCAGCAGTGAAGTGGGACTAGCGGGAGGGGCAGATACGCAGTATTTT
TRBD1	TRBJ2-7	TRBV19	.	CASSKGADRTPFEQYF	TGTGCCAGTAGTAAGGGGGCGGACAGGACACCCTTCGAGCAGTACTTC
.	TRBJ1-5	TRBV5-1	.	CASSLPFEVVNQPQHF	TGCGCCAGCAGCTTGCCGTTTGAGGTCGTGAATCAGCCCCAGCATTTT
TRBD1	TRBJ2-5	TRBV27	.	CASSRGHWGETQYF	TGTGCCAGCAGTAGGGGGCACTGGGGCGAGACCCAGTACTTC
.	TRBJ2-3	TRBV30	.	CAWSVEGVLTDTQYF	TGTGCCTGGAGTGTCGAGGGGGTCCTCACAGATACGCAGTATTTT
.	TRBJ1-1	TRBV4-3	once	CASSPREGYTEAFF	TGCGCCAGCAGCCCGAGGGAAGGGTACACTGAAGCTTTCTTT
TRBD1	TRBJ2-1	TRBV11-2	.	CASSSGTASYNEQFF	TGTGCCAGCAGCTCTGGGACAGCGTCCTACAATGAGCAGTTCTTC
TRBD1	TRBJ1-2	TRBV6-5	.	CASSYPGQAYTF	TGTGCCAGCAGTTACCCCGGACAGGCCTACACCTTC
.	TRBJ1-2	TRBV7-8	.	CASSLPAGYGYTF	TGTGCCAGCAGCTTACCGGCAGGCTATGGCTACACCTTC
TRBD1	TRBJ1-2	TRBV19	.	CASSFGQGYGYTF	TGTGCCAGTAGTTTCGGACAGGGGTATGGCTACACCTTC
.	TRBJ1-3	TRBV7-9	.	CASSSWTSSGNTIYF	TGTGCCAGCAGTTCCTGGACAAGCTCTGGAAACACCATATATTTT
TRBD2	TRBJ2-1	TRBV5-4	.	CASSPTSGSSYNEQFF	TGTGCCAGCAGCCCCACTAGCGGGAGCTCCTACAATGAGCAGTTCTTC
.	TRBJ1-5	TRBV7-2	.	CASSPNLGNQPQHF	TGTGCCAGCAGCCCTAATCTCGGCAATCAGCCCCAGCATTTT